These 25 T cell receptor beta chains originate from one sample sequenced in a study of PD-L1 blockade in urothelial cancer. The method was immunoSEQ multiplex PCR; TCRdb's version includes in-frame clones alone and lacks a portion of them. The data show roughly 84,000 clones, about 81% seen once. The input for sequencing was PBMCs, taken around atezolizumab (anti-PD-L1) treatment. All receptors derive from a man between 65 and 85 years old with urothelial cancer.

J is TRBJ1-1 and V is TRBV5-1; TRBD1 matches at 9 bases. J gave up 8 bases and V 0 bases, and 2 bases lay outside the gene matches. The CDR3 extends over 13 amino acids. Germline CDR1 SGHRS, CDR2 YFSETQ. The CDR3 loop is CASSLEGQGEAFF. DNA for the CDR3: TGCGCCAGCAGCTTGGAGGGACAGGGCGAAGCTTTCTTT.

The V call is TRBV11-3, the J call TRBJ1-2, with 7 bases fitting TRBD1. V gave up 3 bases and J gave up 6 bases; unmatched junction bases: 4. The CDR3 contains 13 residues. In germline, CDR1 is SGHNT, CDR2 YENEEA. DNA for the CDR3: TGTGCCAGCAGCTTCAGACAGGGAGATGGCTACACCTTC. This gives the protein CASSFRQGDGYTF. The full variable domain, rest sourced from reference TRBV11-3 and TRBJ1-2, is EAGVVQSPRYKIIEKKQPVAFWCNPISGHNTLYWYLQNLGQGPELLIRYENEEAVDDSQLPKDRFSAERLKGVDSTLKIQPAELGDSAVYLCASSFRQGDGYTFGSGTRLTVV.

This clone was counted a single time. The chain joins TRBV5-4 to TRBJ1-2; possibly TRBD1 for D (5 bases). The CDR3 totals 13 residues. The V and J ends lost 4 bases and 7 bases respectively, with 14 bases between them. The germline gives CDR1 SGHNT, CDR2 YYREEE (reference sequence). CDR3 DNA: TGTGCCAGCAGCGCCGGGGGGGACGGTGGCTACACCTTC. Its protein product is CASSAGGDGGYTF.

The chain is built from TRBV19 and TRBJ2-2; the D is unclear. Germline CDR1 and CDR2: LNHDA and SQIVND (reference sequence). CDR3 size: 14 residues. Trimming shortened V by 5 bases and J by 4 bases, and 11 bases separated the two germline ends. In nucleotides, the CDR3 is TGTGCCAGTAGTCCCTCCGCTACCACCGGGGAGCTGTTTTTT. Translating it yields CASSPSATTGELFF.

The chain employs TRBV7-2 and TRBJ2-1; a weak D match, TRBD2 (6 bases). CDR3 length equals 17 residues. Germline V gives CDR1 SGHTA, CDR2 FQGNSA. Trimming shortened V by 4 bases and J by 1 base, and 17 bases separated the two germline ends. CDR3 amino acids: CASSSQFSGHSYNEQFF. DNA of the CDR3: TGTGCCAGCAGCTCCCAATTTAGCGGTCATTCCTACAATGAGCAGTTCTTC.

The rearrangement joins TRBV21-1 to TRBJ2-6; the table gives TRBD1 as D, unverified against the DNA. TRBV21-1 corresponds to a pseudogene. The CDR3 is made up of 20 amino acids. The DNA of the CDR3 is TGTGCCAGCAGCAAAGCGGGGAACAGGGAAGGCCTCTCTGGGGCCAACGTCCTGACTTTC. It yields the protein CASSKAGNREGLSGANVLTF.

The V and J genes are TRBV30 and TRBJ1-1; 7 bases map to TRBD1. Germline V gene data show CDR1 as GTSNPN and CDR2 as SVGIG (reference sequence). V trimming: 0 bases; J trimming: 11 bases; junction bases outside the gene matches: 9. The CDR3 consists of 13 residues. CDR3 amino acids: CAWSVRTGEVAFF. The CDR3, as DNA: TGTGCCTGGAGTGTACGTACAGGGGAAGTCGCTTTCTTT.

This clone has only a few counts. The chain recombines TRBV7-8 with TRBJ1-5; 7 positions match TRBD1. The germline V gene has CDR1 SGHVS and CDR2 FQNEAQ. CDR3 length: 16 residues. With 0 bases clipped from V and 4 bases from J, the junction kept 6 bases outside the gene matches. In nucleotides, the CDR3 is TGTGCCAGCAGCTTAGCAGGCAGGGGGGAAAATCAGCCCCAGCATTTT. Protein product: CASSLAGRGENQPQHF.

V and J are TRBV6-5 and TRBJ2-2, with D uncertain. Germline loops: CDR1 MNHEY, CDR2 SVGAGI. The CDR3 extends over 12 amino acids. With 2 bases removed from V and 8 bases from J, the gap between germline ends came to 6 bases. The CDR3 region has the DNA TGTGCCAGCAGTTACCCGGTGGGGGAGCTGTTTTTT. The encoded protein is CASSYPVGELFF.

This chain connects TRBV19 to TRBJ1-1; TRBD1 matches at 8 bases. After removal of 6 bases from V and 3 bases from J, the junction contained 0 bases not matched to a gene. Germline-derived CDR1 and CDR2 are LNHDA and SQIVND (reference sequence). This CDR3 has 12 amino acids. The CDR3 sequence: CASRQGDTEAFF. The CDR3, as DNA: TGTGCCAGTAGACAGGGGGACACTGAAGCTTTCTTT. The complete variable domain, with remaining parts taken from reference TRBV19 and TRBJ1-1, reads DGGITQSPKYLFRKEGQNVTLSCEQNLNHDAMYWYRQDPGQGLRLIYYSQIVNDFQKGDIAEGYSVSREKKESFPLTVTSAQKNPTAFYLCASRQGDTEAFFGQGTRLTVV.

V gene TRBV5-1 combines with J gene TRBJ2-3; TRBD2 aligns across 10 bases. The germline V gene encodes CDR1 SGHRS and CDR2 YFSETQ. CDR3 size: 16 residues. V trimming: 0 bases; J trimming: 4 bases; junction bases outside the gene matches: 5. CDR3 residues: CASSLAIAGGSDTQYF. DNA of the CDR3: TGCGCCAGCAGCTTGGCCATAGCGGGAGGCTCAGATACGCAGTATTTT.

This sequence joins TRBV7-8 and TRBJ2-5, with D possibly being TRBD1 (6 bases). The CDR3 is 16 amino acids. In germline, CDR1 is SGHVS, CDR2 FQNEAQ. V was cut by 0 bases and J by 1 base, with 12 bases left in between. This CDR3 is CASSLAVRGFQETQYF. The CDR3 DNA sequence: TGTGCCAGCAGCTTAGCGGTGAGGGGGTTCCAAGAGACCCAGTACTTC.

V usage is TRBV6-5 and J usage is TRBJ1-1; D uncertain. This CDR3 contains 14 residues. Germline CDR1 is MNHEY and CDR2 is SVGAGI. V lost 6 bases to trimming and J lost 6 bases, with 17 bases between them. CDR3 in amino acids: CASRLSGLWSEAFF. CDR3 DNA sequence: TGTGCCAGCAGACTATCGGGATTATGGTCTGAAGCTTTCTTT.

This rearrangement joins TRBV9 to TRBJ1-1, with 7 positions matching TRBD1. Trimming cost V 3 bases and J 4 bases; bases outside gene matches: 6. CDR1 is SGDLS, CDR2 YYNGEE, per germline. CDR3 length equals 14 residues. The CDR3 loop is CASSGDRVGTEAFF. CDR3 coding DNA: TGTGCCAGCAGCGGTGACAGGGTTGGCACTGAAGCTTTCTTT.

CDR3 protein: CAWSPSRAGPDTQYF. The CDR3 DNA sequence: TGTGCCTGGAGTCCCTCCCGTGCGGGACCAGATACGCAGTATTTT. The V call is TRBV30, the J call TRBJ2-3; D is perhaps TRBD2 (6 bases). The V end lost 2 bases, the J end lost 4 bases, and 16 bases lay between the germline ends. The CDR3 spans 15 residues. Germline assignment: CDR1 GTSNPN and CDR2 SVGIG (reference sequence).

V usage is TRBV7-2 and J usage is TRBJ2-7; 14 nucleotides agree with TRBD2. Germline V lookup: CDR1 SGHTA, CDR2 FQGNSA. Trimming cost V 5 bases and J 5 bases; bases outside gene matches: 5. This CDR3 spans 15 amino acids. The CDR3 loop reads CASSAGLAGGNEQYF. CDR3 nucleotide sequence: TGTGCCAGCAGCGCCGGACTAGCGGGAGGCAACGAGCAGTACTTC.

V is TRBV9 and J is TRBJ1-3; D call uncertain. Germline CDR1 SGDLS, CDR2 YYNGEE. V dropped 0 bases and J dropped 0 bases, with 4 bases sitting between them. CDR3 length: 14 residues. CDR3 sequence reads: CASSVVGSGNTIYF. In nucleotides, the CDR3 is TGTGCCAGCAGCGTAGTCGGCTCTGGAAACACCATATATTTT.

The chain joins TRBV5-1 to TRBJ2-5; D remains ambiguous. The length of the CDR3 is 15 residues. V was cut by 1 base and J by 2 bases, with 12 bases left in between. Germline loops: CDR1 SGHRS, CDR2 YFSETQ. The CDR3 nucleotides read TGCGCCAGCAGCTTGTATTTCAGCGCACAAGAGACCCAGTACTTC. Encoded protein: CASSLYFSAQETQYF.

For the CDR3, the DNA is TGTGCCAGCAGCGGGGAGATTGATACGCAGTATTTT. Translating it yields CASSGEIDTQYF. This chain connects TRBV5-4 to TRBJ2-3, with D possibly TRBD2 on 5 matching bases. CDR1 and CDR2 from the germline V gene are SGHNT and YYREEE (reference sequence). Between the trimmed V and J ends, which lost 4 bases and 6 bases, there was a span of 9 bases. The CDR3 loop spans 12 amino acids.

The J gene is TRBJ2-2, the V gene TRBV4-2; tentatively, D is TRBD1 (5 bases). Per the germline V gene, CDR1 is LGHNA and CDR2 is YNFKEQ. The CDR3 has 14 residues. The V gene lost 4 bases and the J gene lost 3 bases, with 9 bases spanning the gap. CDR3 sequence: CASSLDRHTGELFF. The CDR3 DNA reads TGTGCCAGCAGCCTTGACAGACACACCGGGGAGCTGTTTTTT.

This clone appeared a few times. The chain has TRBV7-9 and TRBJ2-3; TRBD2 matches at 10 bases. Unmatched junction bases numbered 20, after V lost 5 bases and J lost 15 bases. The V gene's germline CDR1 is SEHNR and CDR2 FQNEAQ (reference sequence). The CDR3 covers 16 residues. The CDR3 reads CASSPGASGGSPPTYF. DNA of the CDR3: TGTGCCAGCAGCCCTGGAGCTAGCGGGGGTAGTCCCCCGACCTATTTT.

The J gene is TRBJ1-6, the V gene TRBV2; tentative D call: TRBD1 (6 bases). The germline V gene encodes CDR1 SNHLY and CDR2 FYNNEI. Trimming shortened V by 2 bases and J by 8 bases, and 7 bases separated the two germline ends. This CDR3 contains 13 residues. The CDR3 loop reads CASSEQGYSPLHF. The CDR3 DNA follows: TGTGCCAGCAGTGAACAGGGGTATTCACCCCTCCACTTT.

This chain joins TRBV7-9 and TRBJ1-4; 9 bases are a match to TRBD1. Germline CDR1 and CDR2: SEHNR and FQNEAQ (reference sequence). This CDR3 is built from 16 residues. The V and J ends lost 3 bases and 7 bases, in that order; junction bases with no gene match: 9. CDR3 in amino acids: CASSLSGQGLSEKLFF. The CDR3, as DNA: TGTGCCAGCAGCTTGTCGGGACAGGGATTAAGTGAAAAACTGTTTTTT.

The chain couples TRBV5-4 to TRBJ2-2; maybe TRBD2 (6 bases). Germline V lookup: CDR1 SGHNT, CDR2 YYREEE (reference sequence). V lost 2 bases, J lost 6 bases, and 17 bases lay in between. The CDR3 contains 16 residues. In nucleotides, the CDR3 is TGTGCCAGCAGCTTCGGCTTGGGACTTTCTTCCGGGGAGCTGTTTTTT. Amino acids: CASSFGLGLSSGELFF.

The gene calls are TRBV6-1 and TRBJ2-3; 9 nucleotides line up with TRBD2. The V and J ends lost 4 bases and 2 bases, in that order; junction bases with no gene match: 13. This CDR3 spans 18 amino acids. Per germline, CDR1 MNHNS and CDR2 SASEGT. CDR3 nucleotides: TGTGCCAGCAGTGCCCTTCGGGTAGCGGGGGCATTCACAGATACGCAGTATTTT. Protein: CASSALRVAGAFTDTQYF.